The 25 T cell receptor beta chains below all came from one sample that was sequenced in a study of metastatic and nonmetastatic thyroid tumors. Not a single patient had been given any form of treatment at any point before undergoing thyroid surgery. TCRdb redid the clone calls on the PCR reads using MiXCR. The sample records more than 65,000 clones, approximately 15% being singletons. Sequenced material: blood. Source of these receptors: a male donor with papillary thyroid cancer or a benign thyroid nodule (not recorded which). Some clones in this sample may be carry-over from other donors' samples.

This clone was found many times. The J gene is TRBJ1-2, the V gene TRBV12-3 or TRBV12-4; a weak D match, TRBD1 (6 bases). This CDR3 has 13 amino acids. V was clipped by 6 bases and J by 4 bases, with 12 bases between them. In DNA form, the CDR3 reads TGTGCCAGCAGGGCGGGGGCTGGCTATGGCTACACCTTC. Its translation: CASRAGAGYGYTF.

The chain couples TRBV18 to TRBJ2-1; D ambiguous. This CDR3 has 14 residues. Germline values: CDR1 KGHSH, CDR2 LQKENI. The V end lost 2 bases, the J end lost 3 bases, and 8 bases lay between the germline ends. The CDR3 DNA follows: TGTGCCAGCTCACCAACGGCGGACTACAATGAGCAGTTCTTC. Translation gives CASSPTADYNEQFF.

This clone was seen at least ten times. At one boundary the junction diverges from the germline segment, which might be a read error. This chain's CDR3 is CTWEGTPLYGYTF. CDR3 DNA sequence: TGTACCTGGGAAGGGACCCCACTCTATGGCTACACCTTC. This chain uses TRBV30 with TRBJ1-2; TRBD1 might be the D (5 bases). CDR3 size: 13 residues. Germline CDR1 reads GTSNPN; CDR2 reads SVGIG (reference sequence).

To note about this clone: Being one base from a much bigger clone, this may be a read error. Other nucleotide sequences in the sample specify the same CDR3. CDR3: CASSSGRGPQETQYF. CDR3 DNA sequence: TGTGCCAGCAGCTCCGGTAGGGGGCCTCAAGAGACACAGTACTTC. This chain uses TRBV7-3 with TRBJ2-5; 7 positions match TRBD1. Per the germline V gene, CDR1 is SGHTA and CDR2 is FQGTGA. This CDR3 region has 15 residues.

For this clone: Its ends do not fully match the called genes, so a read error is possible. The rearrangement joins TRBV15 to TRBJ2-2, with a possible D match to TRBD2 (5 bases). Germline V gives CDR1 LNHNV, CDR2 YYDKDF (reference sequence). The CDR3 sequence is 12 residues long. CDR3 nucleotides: TGTGCCACCAGCAGTGGAACCGGGGAGCTTTTTTTT. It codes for CATSSGTGELFF.

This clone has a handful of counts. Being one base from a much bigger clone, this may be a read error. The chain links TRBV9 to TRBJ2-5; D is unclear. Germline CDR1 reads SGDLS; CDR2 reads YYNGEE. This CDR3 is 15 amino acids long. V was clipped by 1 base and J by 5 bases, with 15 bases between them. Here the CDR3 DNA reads TGTGCCAGCAGCGTATATTTCATCAACGGGGAGACCCAGTACTTC. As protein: CASSVYFINGETQYF.

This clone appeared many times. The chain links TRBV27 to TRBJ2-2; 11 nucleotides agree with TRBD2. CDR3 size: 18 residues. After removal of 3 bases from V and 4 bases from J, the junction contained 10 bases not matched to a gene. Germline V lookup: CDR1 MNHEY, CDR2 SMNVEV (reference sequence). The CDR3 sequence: CASSFIWKGLAVTGELFF. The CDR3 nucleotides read TGTGCCAGCAGTTTTATCTGGAAGGGACTAGCGGTCACCGGGGAGCTGTTTTTT.

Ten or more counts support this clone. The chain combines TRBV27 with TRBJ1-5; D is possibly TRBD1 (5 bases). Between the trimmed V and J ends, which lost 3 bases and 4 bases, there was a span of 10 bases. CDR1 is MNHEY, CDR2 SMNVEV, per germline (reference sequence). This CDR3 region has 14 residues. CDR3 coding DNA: TGTGCCAGCAGTTTTCAGGGTTGGAATCAGCCCCAGCATTTT. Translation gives CASSFQGWNQPQHF.

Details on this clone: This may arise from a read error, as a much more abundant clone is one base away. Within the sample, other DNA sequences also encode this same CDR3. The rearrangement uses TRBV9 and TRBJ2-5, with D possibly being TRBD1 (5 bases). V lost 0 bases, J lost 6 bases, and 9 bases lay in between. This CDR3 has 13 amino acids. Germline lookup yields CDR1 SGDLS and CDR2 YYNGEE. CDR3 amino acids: CASSVARGQTQYF. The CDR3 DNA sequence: TGTGCCAGCAGCGTAGCAAGGGGTCAGACCCAGTACTTC.

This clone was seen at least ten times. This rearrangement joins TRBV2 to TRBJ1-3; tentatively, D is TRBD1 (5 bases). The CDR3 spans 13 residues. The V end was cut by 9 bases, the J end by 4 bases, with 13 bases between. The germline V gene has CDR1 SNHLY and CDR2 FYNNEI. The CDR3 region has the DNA TGTGCCAGGGCAGAGGGGTCCGGAAACACCATATATTTT. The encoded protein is CARAEGSGNTIYF. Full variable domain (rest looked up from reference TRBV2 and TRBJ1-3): EPEVTQTPSHQVTQMGQEVILRCVPISNHLYFYWYRQILGQKVEFLVSFYNNEISEKSEIFDDQFSVERPDGSNFTLKIRSTKLEDSAMYFCARAEGSGNTIYFGEGSWLTVV.

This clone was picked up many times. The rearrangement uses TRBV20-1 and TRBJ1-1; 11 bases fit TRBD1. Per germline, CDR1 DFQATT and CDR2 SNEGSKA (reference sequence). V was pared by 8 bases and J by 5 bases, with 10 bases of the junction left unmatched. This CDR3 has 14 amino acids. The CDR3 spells CSPRTGGLVTEAFF. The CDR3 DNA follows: TGCAGTCCTCGGACAGGGGGCTTGGTAACTGAAGCTTTCTTT.

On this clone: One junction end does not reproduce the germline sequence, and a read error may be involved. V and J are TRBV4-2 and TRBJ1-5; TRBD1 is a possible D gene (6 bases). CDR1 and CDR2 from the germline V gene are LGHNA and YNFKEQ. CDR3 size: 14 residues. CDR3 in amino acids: CVSSPGRGAQPQHF. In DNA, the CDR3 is TGTGTCAGCAGCCCGGGACGGGGGGCCCAGCCCCAGCATTTT.

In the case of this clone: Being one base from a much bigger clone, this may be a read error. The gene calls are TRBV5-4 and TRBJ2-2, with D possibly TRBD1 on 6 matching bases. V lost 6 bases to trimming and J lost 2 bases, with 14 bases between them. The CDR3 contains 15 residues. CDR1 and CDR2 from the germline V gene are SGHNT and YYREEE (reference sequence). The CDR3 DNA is TGTGCCAGCATCCCGACAGGTGATAACACCGGGGAGCTGTTTTTT. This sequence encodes CASIPTGDNTGELFF. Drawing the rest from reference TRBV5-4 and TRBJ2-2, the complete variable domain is ETGVTQSPTHLIKTRGQQVTLRCSSQSGHNTVSWYQQALGQGPQFIFQYYREEENGRGNFPPRFSGLQFPNYSSELNVNALELDDSALYLCASIPTGDNTGELFFGEGSRLTVL.

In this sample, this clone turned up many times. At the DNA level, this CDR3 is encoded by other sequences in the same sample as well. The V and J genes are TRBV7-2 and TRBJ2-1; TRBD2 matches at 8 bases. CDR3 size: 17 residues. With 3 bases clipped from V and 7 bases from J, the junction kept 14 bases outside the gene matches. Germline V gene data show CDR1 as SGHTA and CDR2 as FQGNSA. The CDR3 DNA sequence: TGTGCCAGCAGCTTCAATGGGGCCCGCGGGAGGAGAAATGAGCAGTTCTTC. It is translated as CASSFNGARGRRNEQFF.

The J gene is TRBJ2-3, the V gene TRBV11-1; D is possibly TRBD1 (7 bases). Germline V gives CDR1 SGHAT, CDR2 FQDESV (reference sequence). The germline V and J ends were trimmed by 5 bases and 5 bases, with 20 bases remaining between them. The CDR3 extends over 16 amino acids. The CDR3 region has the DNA TGTGCCAGCAGCCCGCAGGGGGGTTCGGACATAGATACGCAGTATTTT. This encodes CASSPQGGSDIDTQYF.

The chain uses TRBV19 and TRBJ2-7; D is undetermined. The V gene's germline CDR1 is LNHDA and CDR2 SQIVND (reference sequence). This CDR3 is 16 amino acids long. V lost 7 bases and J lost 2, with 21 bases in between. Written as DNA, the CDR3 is TGTGCCAGTACCGGAACAGACGGCCCCCAACCCTACGAGCAGTACTTC. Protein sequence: CASTGTDGPQPYEQYF.

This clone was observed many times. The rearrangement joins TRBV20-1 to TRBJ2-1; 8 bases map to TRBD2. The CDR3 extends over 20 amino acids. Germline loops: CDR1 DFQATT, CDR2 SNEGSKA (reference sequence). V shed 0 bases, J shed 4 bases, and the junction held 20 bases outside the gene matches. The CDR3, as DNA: TGCAGTGCTAGAGATATGGCAGGGAGGGCTAGCGGGCTGGTATACAATGAGCAGTTCTTC. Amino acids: CSARDMAGRASGLVYNEQFF.

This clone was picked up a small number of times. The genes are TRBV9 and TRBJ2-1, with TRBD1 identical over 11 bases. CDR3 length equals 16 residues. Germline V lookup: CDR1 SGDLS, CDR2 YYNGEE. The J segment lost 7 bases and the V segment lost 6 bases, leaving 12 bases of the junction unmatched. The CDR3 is CASIPDPGQGGNEQFF. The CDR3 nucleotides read TGTGCCAGCATCCCCGACCCGGGACAGGGGGGTAATGAGCAGTTCTTC.

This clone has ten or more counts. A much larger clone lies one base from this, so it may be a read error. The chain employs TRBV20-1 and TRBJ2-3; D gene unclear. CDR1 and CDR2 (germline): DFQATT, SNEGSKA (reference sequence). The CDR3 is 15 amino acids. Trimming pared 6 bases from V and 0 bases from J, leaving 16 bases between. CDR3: CSAQDPSTSTDTQYF. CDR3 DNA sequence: TGCAGTGCCCAGGATCCGAGTACTAGCACAGATACGCAGTATTTT.

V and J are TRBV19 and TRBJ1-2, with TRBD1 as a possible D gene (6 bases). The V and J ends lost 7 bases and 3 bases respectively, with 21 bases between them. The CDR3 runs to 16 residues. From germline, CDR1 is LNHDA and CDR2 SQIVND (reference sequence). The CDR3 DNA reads TGTGCCAGTAATATCACAGGCGACAGGTCCCACTATGGCTACACCTTC. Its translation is CASNITGDRSHYGYTF.

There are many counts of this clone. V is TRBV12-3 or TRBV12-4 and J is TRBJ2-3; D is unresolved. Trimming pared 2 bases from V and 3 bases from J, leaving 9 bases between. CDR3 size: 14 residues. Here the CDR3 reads CASSLWAVTDTQYF. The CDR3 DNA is TGTGCCAGCAGTTTATGGGCCGTTACAGATACGCAGTATTTT.

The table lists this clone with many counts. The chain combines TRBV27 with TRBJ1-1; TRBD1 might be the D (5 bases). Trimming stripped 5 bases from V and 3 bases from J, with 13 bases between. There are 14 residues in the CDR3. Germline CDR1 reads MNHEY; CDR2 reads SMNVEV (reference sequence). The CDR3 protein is CASSMGGGDTEAFF. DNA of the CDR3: TGTGCCAGCAGTATGGGGGGGGGGGACACTGAAGCTTTCTTT.

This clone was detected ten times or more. Written as DNA, the CDR3 is TGTGCCAGCAGCGTCTCGGGACGCTCTGACTATGGCTACACCTTC. This sequence encodes CASSVSGRSDYGYTF. The chain uses TRBV9 and TRBJ1-2; D possibly corresponds to TRBD1 (5 bases). The germline CDR1 and CDR2 sequences are SGDLS and YYNGEE. CDR3 length: 15 residues. V was trimmed by 2 bases and J by 3 bases, leaving 14 bases between them.

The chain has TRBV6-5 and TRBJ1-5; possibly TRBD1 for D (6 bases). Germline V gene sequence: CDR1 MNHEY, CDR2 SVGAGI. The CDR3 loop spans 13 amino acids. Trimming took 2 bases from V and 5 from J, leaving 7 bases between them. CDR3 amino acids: CASSYDRHQPQHF. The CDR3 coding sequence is TGTGCCAGCAGTTACGACAGGCATCAGCCCCAGCATTTT.

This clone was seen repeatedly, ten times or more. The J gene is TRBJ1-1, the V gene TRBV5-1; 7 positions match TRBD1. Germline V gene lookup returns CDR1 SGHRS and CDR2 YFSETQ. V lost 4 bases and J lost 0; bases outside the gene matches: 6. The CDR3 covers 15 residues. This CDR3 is CASSLSGQLNTEAFF. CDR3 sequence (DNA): TGCGCCAGCAGCCTATCGGGACAGCTGAACACTGAAGCTTTCTTT.